The 17 T cell receptor beta chains listed next were all sequenced from one sample in a study of blood T cells in healthy people across ages. A second PCR, run for roughly 7 to 11 cycles, used a sample-barcoded 5' primer plus a J-beta primer mix. TCRdb ran MiXCR on the 5' RACE reads and lists one entry per CDR3 protein. The sample lists 850,000 to 1,300,000 distinct CDR3 sequences; 45% were seen once. Sequencing was done on a sample of blood. Source of these receptors: a woman in her sixties or seventies in good health.

This clonotype was detected only once. A read error may explain this, as a much larger clone is one base away. The chain has TRBV6-6 and TRBJ2-4; D uncertain. The J call could be wrong; TRBJ2-7 is a better fit for the DNA end. CDR3 length equals 11 residues. CDR1 and CDR2 from the germline V gene are MNHNY and SVGAGI (reference sequence). The CDR3 region has the DNA TGTGCCAACAGTTTCGAATACGAGCAGTACTTC. Protein product: CANSFEYEQYF.

Details on this clonotype: This may arise from a read error, as a much more abundant clone is one base away. The V gene is TRBV29-1, the J gene TRBJ2-3; D gene unclear. The CDR3 contains 11 residues. Germline assignment: CDR1 SQVTM and CDR2 ANQGSEA. CDR3 sequence (DNA): TGCAGCGGTGAATACACGGATACGCAGTATTTT. It encodes CSGEYTDTQYF.

This chain links TRBV28 with TRBJ2-7; D ambiguous. From germline, CDR1 is MDHEN and CDR2 SYDVKM. Trimming stripped 6 bases from V and 1 base from J, with 7 bases between. This CDR3 contains 12 residues. CDR3 region: CASRFGSYEQYF. The DNA for the CDR3 is TGTGCCAGCAGGTTTGGATCCTACGAGCAGTACTTC.

The V call is TRBV24-1, the J call TRBJ2-1; tentative D call: TRBD2 (6 bases). The CDR3 runs 14 residues. Germline V lookup: CDR1 KGHDR, CDR2 SFDVKD. V shed 0 bases and J shed 6 bases, with 8 bases lying between them. The CDR3 nucleotides are TGTGCCACCAGTGATTTGGCCGGGGGCAATGAGCAGTTCTTC. Encoded protein: CATSDLAGGNEQFF.

The chain uses TRBV27 and TRBJ2-5; D call uncertain. Germline lookup yields CDR1 MNHEY and CDR2 SMNVEV (reference sequence). Trimming took 6 bases from V and 11 from J, leaving 22 bases between them. The CDR3 length is 14 residues. CDR3 amino acids: CASSVRPGYNEQYF. The DNA of the CDR3 is TGTGCCAGCAGCGTGAGGCCGGGCTACAATGAGCAGTACTTC.

The rearrangement uses TRBV7-6 and TRBJ2-1, with 11 nucleotides matching TRBD1. Germline V gene data show CDR1 as SGHVS and CDR2 as FNYEAQ. The V segment lost 5 bases and the J segment 3 bases; nucleotides outside the gene matches: 6. The CDR3 length is 16 residues. The CDR3 region is CASSNLGTGGYNEQFF. CDR3 nucleotide sequence: TGTGCCAGCAGCAACCTAGGGACAGGGGGCTACAATGAGCAGTTCTTC.

This clonotype was counted only a few times. The chain has TRBV20-1 and TRBJ1-1; no definite D call. CDR1 is DFQATT, CDR2 SNEGSKA, per germline (reference sequence). Trimming left V 0 bases short and J 4 bases short, with 18 bases between. CDR3 size: 16 residues. CDR3: CSARDLVGLKITEAFF. The CDR3 bases are TGCAGTGCTAGAGATCTCGTCGGGTTAAAGATCACTGAAGCTTTCTTT.

This rearrangement joins TRBV4-2 to TRBJ2-4; maybe TRBD1 (5 bases). V gave up 8 bases and J gave up 5 bases, with 19 bases separating them. Germline V gives CDR1 LGHNA, CDR2 YNFKEQ. This CDR3 comprises 15 residues. In DNA, the CDR3 is TGTGCCAGCGCCAGGGCGGAGAATAGCCAAAACATTCAGTACTTC. It encodes CASARAENSQNIQYF.

This clonotype has only a few counts. The chain has TRBV27 and TRBJ1-5; 7 nucleotides align to TRBD1. The CDR3 extends over 17 amino acids. CDR1 is MNHEY and CDR2 is SMNVEV in the germline V gene (reference sequence). Unmatched junction bases numbered 16, after V lost 6 bases and J lost 5 bases. The CDR3 nucleotides are TGTGCCAGCAGCCGCAGGGGGGGGCCGGGTGCCGATCAGCCCCAGCATTTT. Protein sequence: CASSRRGGPGADQPQHF.

The chain employs TRBV14 and TRBJ2-3; no definite D call. Germline CDR1 reads SGHDN; CDR2 reads FVKESK. V was clipped by 6 bases and J by 2 bases, with 12 bases between them. The CDR3 is made up of 14 amino acids. The CDR3 here is CASSHRLHTDTQYF. The CDR3 DNA follows: TGTGCCAGCAGTCACCGCCTTCACACAGATACGCAGTATTTT.

The chain employs TRBV30 and TRBJ1-2, with D hard to call. This CDR3 region has 14 residues. Germline CDR1 GTSNPN, CDR2 SVGIG (reference sequence). V lost 3 bases and J lost 3, with 14 bases in between. The CDR3 spells CAWREDRRYYGYTF. CDR3 DNA: TGTGCCTGGAGGGAGGATCGAAGGTACTATGGCTACACCTTC.

The table lists this clonotype with a few counts. J is TRBJ2-4 and V is TRBV12-3 or TRBV12-4; weak D call: TRBD1 (5 bases). With 6 bases removed from V and 8 bases from J, the gap between germline ends came to 11 bases. CDR3 size: 12 residues. CDR3 sequence: CASRGLVDIQYF. CDR3 nucleotides: TGTGCCAGCAGGGGGCTGGTGGACATTCAGTACTTC.

The chain's CDR3 is CASSATWDTTDTQYF. As DNA, the CDR3 is TGTGCCAGCAGTGCAACCTGGGACACCACAGATACGCAGTATTTT. V is TRBV25-1 and J is TRBJ2-3; TRBD1 might be the D (6 bases). Germline V CDR1 and CDR2: MGHDK, SYGVNS. The CDR3 totals 15 residues. Trimming left V 4 bases short and J 2 bases short, with 13 bases between.

Remarks on this clonotype: One end of the junction fails to match germline, which may point to a read error. The rearrangement links TRBV28 to TRBJ2-3, with 8 bases aligning to TRBD2. Germline lookup yields CDR1 MDHEN and CDR2 SYDVKM. CDR3 length: 15 residues. The CDR3 DNA sequence: TGTGCCAACAGTTCAGCGGGAGAAAGGGCAGATACGCAGTATTTT. Protein product: CANSSAGERADTQYF.

CDR3 DNA: TGTGCCAGCAGTGGCTCCTTATACAATGAGCAGTTCTTC. Its translation is CASSGSLYNEQFF. The J gene is TRBJ2-1, the V gene TRBV6-1; D is undetermined. This CDR3 is 13 amino acids long. The germline V gene encodes CDR1 MNHNS and CDR2 SASEGT. The V and J ends lost 4 bases and 4 bases respectively, with 8 bases between them.

The chain employs TRBV28 and TRBJ2-3; 7 bases align to TRBD2. V was clipped by 0 bases and J by 2 bases; unmatched bases: 5. Germline CDR1 is MDHEN and CDR2 is SYDVKM. The length of the CDR3 is 16 residues. CDR3: CASSLWPSGATDTQYF. The CDR3 region has the DNA TGTGCCAGCAGTTTATGGCCGAGCGGGGCCACAGATACGCAGTATTTT.

This clonotype was observed at least ten times. The genes are TRBV29-1 and TRBJ2-1, with 7 bases that match TRBD2. Germline assignment: CDR1 SQVTM and CDR2 ANQGSEA. Trimming cost V 4 bases and J 7 bases; bases outside gene matches: 4. The CDR3 sequence is 12 residues long. In DNA form, the CDR3 reads TGCAGCGTTGCTAGCGGCGGGAATGAGCAGTTCTTC. Translation: CSVASGGNEQFF.